The 5 T cell receptor beta chains in this list originate from one sample, sequenced in a study of T-cell memory formation after mild COVID-19. Each CDR3 protein gets one entry after TCRdb re-called the 5' RACE reads with MiXCR. Seen here are approximately 180,000 distinct CDR3 sequences, 16% observed once, and the top ten hold under 2.5%. The sample was PBMCs or a T cell subset sorted from them (not recorded which). These receptors originate from an adult woman who had mild COVID-19 (a few samples of this study predate the infection). Cell type and time point are not known.

This chain joins TRBV24-1 and TRBJ2-3; D is possibly TRBD2 (6 bases). V lost 3 bases, J lost 4 bases, and 13 bases lay in between. This CDR3 spans 15 amino acids. Germline values: CDR1 KGHDR, CDR2 SFDVKD. Here the CDR3 DNA reads TGTGCCACCAGTGATCGGGGGAGAGGCGCAGATACGCAGTATTTT. Amino acids: CATSDRGRGADTQYF.

The chain joins TRBV12-3 or TRBV12-4 to TRBJ2-1, with 9 bases identical to TRBD1. The V gene end was trimmed by 6 bases and the J gene end by 8 bases; junction bases not matched to a gene: 11. The CDR3 extends over 15 amino acids. The CDR3 is CASSRAGTGRDEQFF. The DNA for the CDR3 is TGTGCCAGCAGCCGCGCCGGGACAGGGCGGGATGAGCAGTTCTTC.

This chain connects TRBV29-1 to TRBJ1-1, with D possibly matching TRBD1 (5 bases). Trimming left V 6 bases short and J 6 bases short, with 11 bases between. This CDR3 comprises 11 residues. CDR1 is SQVTM and CDR2 is ANQGSEA in the germline V gene. CDR3 sequence: CSVLGLSEAFF. Written as DNA, the CDR3 is TGCAGCGTCTTGGGGCTGTCTGAAGCTTTCTTT. Together with reference TRBV29-1 and TRBJ1-1, the CDR3 gives the full variable domain: SAVISQKPSRDICQRGTSLTIQCQVDSQVTMMFWYRQQPGQSLTLIATANQGSEATYESGFVIDKFPISRPNLTFSTLTVSNMSPEDSSIYLCSVLGLSEAFFGQGTRLTVV.

This clonotype was seen a few times. The chain couples TRBV30 to TRBJ1-1, with D perhaps TRBD1 (5 bases). CDR1 is GTSNPN, CDR2 SVGIG, per germline (reference sequence). The CDR3 covers 15 residues. V was clipped by 2 bases and J by 1 base, with 14 bases between them. CDR3 sequence reads: CAWSRILTGNTEAFF. The CDR3 DNA reads as TGTGCCTGGAGTCGAATACTCACAGGGAACACTGAAGCTTTCTTT.

In this sample, this clonotype turned up a few times. This chain uses TRBV7-2 with TRBJ2-3; perhaps TRBD2 as D (6 bases). Trimming stripped 3 bases from V and 4 bases from J, with 14 bases between. Per germline, CDR1 SGHTA and CDR2 FQGNSA. The CDR3 extends over 15 amino acids. The CDR3 loop is CASSFLAGSADTQYF. Written as DNA, the CDR3 is TGTGCCAGCAGCTTTCTGGCGGGGAGCGCAGATACGCAGTATTTT.